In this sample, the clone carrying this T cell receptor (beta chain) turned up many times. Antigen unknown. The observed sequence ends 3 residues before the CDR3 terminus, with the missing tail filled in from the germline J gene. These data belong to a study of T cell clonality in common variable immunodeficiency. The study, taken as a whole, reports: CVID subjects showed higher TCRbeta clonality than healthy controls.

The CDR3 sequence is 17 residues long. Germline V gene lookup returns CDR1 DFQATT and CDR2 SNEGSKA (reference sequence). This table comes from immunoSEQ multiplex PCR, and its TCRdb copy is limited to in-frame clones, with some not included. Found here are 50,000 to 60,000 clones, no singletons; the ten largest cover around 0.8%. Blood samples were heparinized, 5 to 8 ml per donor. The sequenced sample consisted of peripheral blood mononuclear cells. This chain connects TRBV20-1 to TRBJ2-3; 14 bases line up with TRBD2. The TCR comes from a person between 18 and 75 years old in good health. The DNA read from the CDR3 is TGCAGTGCTAGATCCCTGACTAGCGGGGGGGAGATTAGCGCG. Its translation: CSARSLTSGGEISA. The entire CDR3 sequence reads CSARSLTSGGEISAQYF.